These T cell receptor beta chains were read from a single sample in a study of cytomegalovirus exposure and HLA in healthy donors. Profiled with immunoSEQ multiplex PCR; TCRdb holds only in-frame clones, not every one. The sample yields 150,000 to 200,000 clones, just under 90% seen once. Sequencing was carried out using PBMCs. All receptors come from a woman in her thirties in good health and CMV-seronegative. The CDR3 runs from the conserved cysteine through the conserved F or W. A D gene is named only where the DNA matches it firmly. Some rows mark clone size as missing; the rest say once, few, many or name a class of expanded clone.

V gene	clone size	D gene	J gene	CDR3 DNA	CDR3 protein
TRBV4-3	.	.	TRBJ1-2	TGCGCCAGCAGCCCCCGTTTGGGCCGAGTTGGGGGCTACACCTTC	CASSPRLGRVGGYTF
TRBV7-8	.	TRBD2	TRBJ2-7	TGTGCCAGCAGCTTGGTGTTGCGGGGGGTCCCCCCCCACGAGCAGTACTTC	CASSLVLRGVPPHEQYF
TRBV6-1	.	.	TRBJ2-5	TGTGCCAGCGTACGACGGCGCGGCCAAGAGACCCAGTACTTC	CASVRRRGQETQYF
TRBV9	.	TRBD1	TRBJ1-2	TGTGCCAGCAGCGTAGCCAGGGGGGACTATGGCTACACCTTC	CASSVARGDYGYTF
TRBV7-8	.	.	TRBJ1-1	TGTGCCAGCAGCCACCCCGGCACTGAAGCTTTCTTT	CASSHPGTEAFF
TRBV5-6	.	.	TRBJ2-1	TGTGCCAGCAGCTCTCCCAGGGGCGGACAGTTCTTC	CASSSPRGGQFF
TRBV7-8	few	.	TRBJ1-2	TGTGCCAGCAGCGCGATATCCCAAACAGGCAGGGCTGGCTACACCTTC	CASSAISQTGRAGYTF
TRBV19	.	.	TRBJ1-2	TGTGCCAGTACCTCCGGGACACGGAATGGCTACACCTTC	CASTSGTRNGYTF
TRBV19	once	.	TRBJ2-1	TGTGCCAGTAGTATAGACGGCGGAAGCTCCTACAATGAGCAGTTCTTC	CASSIDGGSSYNEQFF
TRBV30	.	.	TRBJ2-5	TGTGCCTGGAGCTTACGTGTACGGGAGACCCAGTACTTC	CAWSLRVRETQYF
TRBV4-1	.	TRBD1	TRBJ2-1	TGCGCCAGCAGCCAACCAATTGTCCGGACAGGGGGCAGGAATGAGCAGTTCTTC	CASSQPIVRTGGRNEQFF
TRBV7-9	once	TRBD1	TRBJ2-3	TGTGCCAGCAGCCCAGGGACAGGAACCTCATACAATACGCAGTATTTT	CASSPGTGTSYNTQYF
TRBV21-1	once	.	TRBJ2-7	TGTGCCAGCGAGGTGTCGAAAGAAAAAGAGTACTTC	CASEVSKEKEYF
TRBV6-6	few	.	TRBJ1-1	TGTGCCAGCAGTTTACAGGCCTCGAACACTGAAGCTTTCTTT	CASSLQASNTEAFF
TRBV6-5	.	.	TRBJ1-2	TGTGCCAGCACCCATGGGAGCGGGACATTCCTCTTC	CASTHGSGTFLF
TRBV7-8	few	TRBD2	TRBJ2-7	TGTGCCAGCAGCCCTAGCGGTTCCTACGAGCAGTACTTC	CASSPSGSYEQYF